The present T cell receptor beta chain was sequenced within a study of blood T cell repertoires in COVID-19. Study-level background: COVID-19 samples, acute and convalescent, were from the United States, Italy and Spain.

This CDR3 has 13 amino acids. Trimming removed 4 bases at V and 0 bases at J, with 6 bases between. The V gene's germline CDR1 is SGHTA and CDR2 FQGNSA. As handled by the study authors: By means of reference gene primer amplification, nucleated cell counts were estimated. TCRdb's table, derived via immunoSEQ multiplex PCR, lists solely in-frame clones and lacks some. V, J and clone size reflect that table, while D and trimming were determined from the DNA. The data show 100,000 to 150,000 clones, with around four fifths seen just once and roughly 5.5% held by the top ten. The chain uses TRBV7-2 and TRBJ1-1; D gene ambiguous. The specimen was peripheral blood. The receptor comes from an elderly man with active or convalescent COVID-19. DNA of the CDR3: TGTGCCAGCAGCTCCCGTATGAACACTGAAGCTTTCTTT. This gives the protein CASSSRMNTEAFF.